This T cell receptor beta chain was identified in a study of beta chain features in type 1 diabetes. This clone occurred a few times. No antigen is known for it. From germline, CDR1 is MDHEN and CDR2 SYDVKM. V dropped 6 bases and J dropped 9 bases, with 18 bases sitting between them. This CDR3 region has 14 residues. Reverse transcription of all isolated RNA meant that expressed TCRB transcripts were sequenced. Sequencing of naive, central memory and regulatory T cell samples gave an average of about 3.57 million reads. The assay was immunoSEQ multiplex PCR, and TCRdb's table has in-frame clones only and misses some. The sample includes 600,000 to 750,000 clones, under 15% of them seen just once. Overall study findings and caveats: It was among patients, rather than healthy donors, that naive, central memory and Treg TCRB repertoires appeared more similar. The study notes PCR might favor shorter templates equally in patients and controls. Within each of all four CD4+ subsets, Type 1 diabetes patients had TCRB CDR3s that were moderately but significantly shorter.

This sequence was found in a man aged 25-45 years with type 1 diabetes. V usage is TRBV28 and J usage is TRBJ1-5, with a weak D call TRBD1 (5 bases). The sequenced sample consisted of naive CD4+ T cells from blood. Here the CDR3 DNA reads TGTGCCAGCAGGCGCCGGGACCCGATGAGGCCCCAGCATTTT. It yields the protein CASRRRDPMRPQHF.